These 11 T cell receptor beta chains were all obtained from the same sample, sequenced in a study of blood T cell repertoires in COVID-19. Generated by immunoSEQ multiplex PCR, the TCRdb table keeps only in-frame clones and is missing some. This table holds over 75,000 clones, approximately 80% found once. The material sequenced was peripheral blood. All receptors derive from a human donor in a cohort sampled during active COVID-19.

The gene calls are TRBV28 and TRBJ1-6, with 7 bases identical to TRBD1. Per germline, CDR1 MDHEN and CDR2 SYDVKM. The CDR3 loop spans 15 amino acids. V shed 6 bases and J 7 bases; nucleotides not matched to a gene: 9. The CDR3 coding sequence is TGTGCCAGCAGGGAAAATGCGGGACAGAATTCACCCCTCCACTTT. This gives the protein CASRENAGQNSPLHF.

CDR3 DNA: TGTGCCAGCAGCTTACCAGGGGCCCGGAACACTGAAGCTTTCTTT. It codes for CASSLPGARNTEAFF. The genes are TRBV5-4 and TRBJ1-1, with D perhaps matching TRBD1 (6 bases). The V and J ends lost 2 bases and 1 base respectively, with 12 bases between them. Germline V gives CDR1 SGHNT, CDR2 YYREEE (reference sequence). The CDR3 sequence is 15 residues long.

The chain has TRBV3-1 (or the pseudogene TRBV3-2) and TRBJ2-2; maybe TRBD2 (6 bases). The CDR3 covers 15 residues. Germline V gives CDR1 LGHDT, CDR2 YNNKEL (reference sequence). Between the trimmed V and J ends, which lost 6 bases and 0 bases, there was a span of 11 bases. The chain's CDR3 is CASSPSVANTGELFF. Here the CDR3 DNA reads TGTGCCAGCAGTCCTAGCGTCGCGAACACCGGGGAGCTGTTTTTT.

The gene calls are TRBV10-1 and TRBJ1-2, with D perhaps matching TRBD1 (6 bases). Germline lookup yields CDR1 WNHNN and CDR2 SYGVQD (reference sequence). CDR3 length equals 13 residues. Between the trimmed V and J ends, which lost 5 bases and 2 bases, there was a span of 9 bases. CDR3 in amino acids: CASSPTGNYGYTF. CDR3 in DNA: TGCGCCAGCAGTCCAACAGGGAACTATGGCTACACCTTC.

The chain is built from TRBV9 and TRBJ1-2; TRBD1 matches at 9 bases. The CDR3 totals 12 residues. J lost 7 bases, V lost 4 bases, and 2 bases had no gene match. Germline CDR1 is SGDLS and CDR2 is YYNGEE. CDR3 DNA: TGTGCCAGCAGCACAGGGGGCTCTGGCTACACCTTC. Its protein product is CASSTGGSGYTF.

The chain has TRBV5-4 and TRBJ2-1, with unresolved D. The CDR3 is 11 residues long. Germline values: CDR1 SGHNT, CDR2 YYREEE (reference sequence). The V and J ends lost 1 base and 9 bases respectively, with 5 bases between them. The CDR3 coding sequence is TGTGCCAGCAGCTTGCGAGGTGAGCAGTTCTTC. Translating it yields CASSLRGEQFF.

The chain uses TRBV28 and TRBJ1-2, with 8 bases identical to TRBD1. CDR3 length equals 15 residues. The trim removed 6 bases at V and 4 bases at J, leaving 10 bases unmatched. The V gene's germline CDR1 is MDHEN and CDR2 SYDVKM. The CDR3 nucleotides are TGTGCCAGCAGGGGGAGGACAGGGTGGGCCTATGGCTACACCTTC. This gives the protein CASRGRTGWAYGYTF.

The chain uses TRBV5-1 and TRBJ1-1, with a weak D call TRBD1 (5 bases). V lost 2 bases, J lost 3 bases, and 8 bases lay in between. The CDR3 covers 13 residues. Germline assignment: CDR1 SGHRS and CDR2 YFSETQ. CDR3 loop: CASSFDSDTEAFF. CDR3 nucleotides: TGCGCCAGCAGCTTTGACAGTGACACTGAAGCTTTCTTT.

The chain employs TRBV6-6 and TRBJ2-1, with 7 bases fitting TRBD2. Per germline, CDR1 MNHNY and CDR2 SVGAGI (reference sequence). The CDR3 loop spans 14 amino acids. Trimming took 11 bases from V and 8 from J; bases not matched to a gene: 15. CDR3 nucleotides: TGTGCCTGCACCGAAACGGGGGGAAGGGATGAGCAGTTCTTC. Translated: CACTETGGRDEQFF.

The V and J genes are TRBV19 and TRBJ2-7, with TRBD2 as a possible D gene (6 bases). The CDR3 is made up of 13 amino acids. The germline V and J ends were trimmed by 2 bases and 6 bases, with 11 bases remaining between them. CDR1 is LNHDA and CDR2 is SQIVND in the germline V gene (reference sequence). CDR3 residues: CASSIRGGTEQYF. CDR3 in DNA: TGTGCCAGTAGTATAAGGGGCGGGACCGAGCAGTACTTC.

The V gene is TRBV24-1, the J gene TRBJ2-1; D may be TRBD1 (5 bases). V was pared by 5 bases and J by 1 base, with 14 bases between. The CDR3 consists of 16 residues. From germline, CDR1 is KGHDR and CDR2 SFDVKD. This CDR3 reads CATSASGALSYNEQFF. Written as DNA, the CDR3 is TGTGCCACCAGTGCGTCTGGGGCCTTGTCCTACAATGAGCAGTTCTTC.